The 8 T cell receptor beta chains below come from one sample, sequenced in a study of graft-versus-host responses after intestinal transplantation. These receptors are not linked to any known antigen. Assay used: immunoSEQ multiplex PCR; TCRdb lists only in-frame clones, some missing. The sample carries tens of thousands of clones, roughly 94% recorded once. Here the sequenced sample was unstimulated CD4+ T cells sorted from spleen or lymph node cells, taken before transplant. These receptors were collected from a human donor who was the organ donor for an intestinal transplant.

This clone came up once. The V call is TRBV5-1, the J call TRBJ1-5; weak D call: TRBD1 (5 bases). This CDR3 has 14 residues. Germline CDR1 and CDR2: SGHRS and YFSETQ. Trimming left V 0 bases short and J 7 bases short, with 11 bases between. The CDR3 DNA follows: TGCGCCAGCAGCTTGGTGGGGGGAGGCCAGCCCCAGCATTTT. Protein product: CASSLVGGGQPQHF.

The rearrangement joins TRBV21-1 to TRBJ1-1. TRBV21-1 is recorded as a pseudogene. This CDR3 contains 12 residues. CDR3 amino acids: CASSKGSTEAFF. CDR3 in DNA: TGTGCCAGCAGCAAAGGTAGCACTGAAGCTTTCTTT.

The rearrangement links TRBV6-5 to TRBJ2-7; D might be TRBD2 (5 bases). CDR1 MNHEY and CDR2 SVGAGI come from the germline V gene. CDR3 size: 14 residues. V was cut by 7 bases and J by 3 bases, with 16 bases left in between. CDR3 sequence (DNA): TGTGCCAGCACCCCCGGACTGGCCGACTACGAGCAGTACTTC. Its protein product is CASTPGLADYEQYF.

The CDR3 region has the DNA TGTGCCAGCAGCCAACCCCCGGGGTATCGGGGGGGGCCGACAGATACGCAGTATTTT. It yields the protein CASSQPPGYRGGPTDTQYF. The genes are TRBV27 and TRBJ2-3; 8 bases are a match to TRBD2. Per germline, CDR1 MNHEY and CDR2 SMNVEV (reference sequence). The trim removed 6 bases at V and 3 bases at J, leaving 20 bases unmatched. This CDR3 spans 19 amino acids.

The chain employs TRBV5-1 and TRBJ2-5; 8 bases fit TRBD1. Germline V gene data show CDR1 as SGHRS and CDR2 as YFSETQ. V shed 2 bases, J shed 4 bases, and the junction held 1 base outside the gene matches. The CDR3 has 13 amino acids. The DNA for the CDR3 is TGCGCCAGCAGCTTCAGGGGGCGAGAGACCCAGTACTTC. Its translation: CASSFRGRETQYF.

The table lists this clone with a count of one. The chain is built from TRBV30 and TRBJ1-4; D is possibly TRBD1 (6 bases). This CDR3 is built from 14 residues. Per germline, CDR1 GTSNPN and CDR2 SVGIG (reference sequence). Deletions cut 4 bases from V and 5 bases from J, with 14 bases between. The chain's CDR3 is CAWNPGHLNEKLFF. CDR3 nucleotide sequence: TGTGCCTGGAACCCGGGACACCTGAATGAAAAACTGTTTTTT.

The chain has TRBV21-1 and TRBJ1-1; TRBD1 is the table's D call and was not checked against the DNA. TRBV21-1 is reported as a pseudogene. This CDR3 is built from 14 residues. CDR3 loop: CASSKAQGNTEAFF. The CDR3 DNA sequence: TGTGCCAGCAGCAAAGCCCAGGGAAACACTGAAGCTTTCTTT.

The V call is TRBV4-1, the J call TRBJ2-2; D call uncertain. The CDR3 is made up of 16 amino acids. Trimming cost V 7 bases and J 0 bases, with 15 bases left between them. CDR1 is MGHRA, CDR2 YSYEKL, per germline. CDR3 nucleotide sequence: TGCGCCAGCACTACAAAGGGAACAGCGAACACCGGGGAGCTGTTTTTT. Its protein product is CASTTKGTANTGELFF.